The 7 T cell receptor beta chains below all came from one sample that was sequenced in a study of control samples from healthy donors and cancer patients. Libraries were prepared by immunoSEQ multiplex PCR; TCRdb keeps only in-frame clonotypes and omits some of them. The data hold 95,000 to 150,000 clones, with 85% to 95% observed a single time. The sequencing sample was made of PBMCs. Every receptor here comes from an elderly man with head and neck cancer.

This rearrangement joins TRBV6-6 to TRBJ1-1; the match to TRBD1 covers 9 bases. The CDR3 loop spans 15 amino acids. V was pared by 5 bases and J by 10 bases, with 14 bases of the junction left unmatched. The V gene's germline CDR1 is MNHNY and CDR2 SVGAGI (reference sequence). The CDR3 spells CASSPSWTGARGAFF. The CDR3 coding sequence is TGTGCCAGCAGTCCCTCGTGGACAGGGGCCCGGGGAGCTTTCTTT.

This chain connects TRBV7-8 to TRBJ2-1; 7 bases are a match to TRBD1. Germline V gene sequence: CDR1 SGHVS, CDR2 FQNEAQ. The CDR3 extends over 16 amino acids. V lost 4 bases and J lost 2; bases outside the gene matches: 8. CDR3 region: CASSSDYRGTYNEQFF. Here the CDR3 DNA reads TGTGCCAGCAGCTCCGATTACAGGGGAACCTACAATGAGCAGTTCTTC.

The CDR3 DNA sequence: TGTGCCACCAGCAGAGATTGGGGTCAAAGCACAGATACGCAGTATTTT. Protein product: CATSRDWGQSTDTQYF. V gene TRBV15 combines with J gene TRBJ2-3, with D uncertain. Germline V CDR1 and CDR2: LNHNV, YYDKDF (reference sequence). The CDR3 runs 16 residues. V was pared by 0 bases and J by 0 bases, with 10 bases between.

The chain is built from TRBV27 and TRBJ2-1, with 10 bases matching TRBD2. The CDR3 loop spans 16 amino acids. Germline lookup yields CDR1 MNHEY and CDR2 SMNVEV (reference sequence). The junction had 4 bases not matched to a gene; V was cut back by 2 bases and J by 3 bases. The CDR3 protein is CASSLGGTSVYNEQFF. The CDR3 DNA reads as TGTGCCAGCAGTTTAGGAGGGACTAGCGTCTACAATGAGCAGTTCTTC.

The chain carries TRBV4-2 and TRBJ2-7; 11 bases are shared with TRBD1. The CDR3 loop spans 15 amino acids. Trimming took 1 base from V and 3 from J; bases not matched to a gene: 2. Germline V gene lookup returns CDR1 LGHNA and CDR2 YNFKEQ. The CDR3 DNA reads TGTGCCAGCAGCCAAGGGGGACAGGGGGGCTACGAGCAGTACTTC. This sequence encodes CASSQGGQGGYEQYF.

In its sample, this clone was seen a few times. The rearrangement uses TRBV7-2 and TRBJ2-7; 7 bases are a match to TRBD1. Looked up from germline, CDR1 is SGHTA and CDR2 is FQGNSA. The V gene end was trimmed by 6 bases and the J gene end by 0 bases; junction bases not matched to a gene: 8. This CDR3 contains 15 residues. This CDR3 is CASRFRDRSSYEQYF. The CDR3 DNA reads TGTGCCAGCAGATTCCGGGACAGAAGCTCCTACGAGCAGTACTTC.

The CDR3 nucleotides are TGCGCCAGCAGCGCACAGGGGGCTGGAAACACCATATATTTT. It is translated as CASSAQGAGNTIYF. The chain combines TRBV5-1 with TRBJ1-3, with 8 bases matching TRBD1. The CDR3 spans 14 residues. Germline V CDR1 and CDR2: SGHRS, YFSETQ. V gave up 4 bases and J gave up 2 bases; unmatched junction bases: 2.